The 22 T cell receptor beta chains below were found in one sample sequenced in a study of early T cells in non-severe SARS-CoV-2 infection. TCRdb re-called the 5' RACE reads with MiXCR, one entry per CDR3 protein. The data hold around 49,000 distinct CDR3 sequences, with 11% observed a single time. The specimen was whole blood. These receptors all come from an adult who was a healthcare worker with PCR-confirmed SARS-CoV-2 infection or an uninfected control (not recorded which).

At least ten counts were recorded for this clonotype. V is TRBV3-1 and J is TRBJ1-2; 7 nucleotides line up with TRBD1. Unmatched junction bases numbered 11, after V lost 6 bases and J lost 1 base. The CDR3 covers 16 residues. Germline CDR1 is LGHDT and CDR2 is YNNKEL (reference sequence). CDR3 nucleotides: TGTGCCAGCAGGCCTGGGACAGCCAATCGTAACTATGGCTACACCTTC. Its protein is CASRPGTANRNYGYTF. The full variable domain, rest sourced from reference TRBV3-1 and TRBJ1-2, is DTAVSQTPKYLVTQMGNDKSIKCEQNLGHDTMYWYKQDSKKFLKIMFSYNNKELIINETVPNRFSPKSPDKAHLNLHINSLELGDSAVYFCASRPGTANRNYGYTFGSGTRLTVV.

This clonotype was counted only a few times. The chain combines TRBV6-5 with TRBJ2-1; 7 bases map to TRBD2. V trimming: 8 bases; J trimming: 0 bases; junction bases outside the gene matches: 10. The CDR3 contains 16 residues. Looked up from germline, CDR1 is MNHEY and CDR2 is SVGAGI. The CDR3 coding sequence is TGTGCCAGCTCCGGGTCTAGCGGATTCTCCTACAATGAGCAGTTCTTC. This sequence encodes CASSGSSGFSYNEQFF.

This clonotype showed up many times. This chain joins TRBV7-3 and TRBJ2-1; tentative D call: TRBD2 (6 bases). Trimming took 2 bases from V and 11 from J, leaving 25 bases between them. Germline-derived CDR1 and CDR2 are SGHTA and FQGTGA. CDR3 size: 17 residues. CDR3: CASSLLGGASDVQKQFF. The CDR3 nucleotides read TGTGCCAGCAGCTTACTCGGTGGTGCTAGCGATGTACAAAAGCAGTTCTTC.

The sample holds many counts of this clonotype. The chain carries TRBV5-5 and TRBJ2-1, with TRBD2 matching 12 bases. J was trimmed by 7 bases and V by 7 bases; bases with no gene match: 9. Per germline, CDR1 SGHKS and CDR2 YYEKEE (reference sequence). This CDR3 is built from 15 residues. DNA of the CDR3: TGTGCCAGCGGCCTAAGGACTAGCGGGAATAATGAGCAGTTCTTC. Translated, it gives CASGLRTSGNNEQFF. Full variable domain (remainder filled in from reference TRBV5-5 and TRBJ2-1): DAGVTQSPTHLIKTRGQQVTLRCSPISGHKSVSWYQQVLGQGPQFIFQYYEKEERGRGNFPDRFSARQFPNYSSELNVNALLLGDSALYLCASGLRTSGNNEQFFGPGTRLTVL.

This clonotype was recorded at least ten times. The chain is built from TRBV6-5 and TRBJ1-1; D is unclear. V shed 2 bases and J shed 2 bases, with 9 bases lying between them. Germline values: CDR1 MNHEY, CDR2 SVGAGI. The CDR3 sequence is 14 residues long. CDR3 amino acids: CASSYGVRNTEAFF. As DNA, the CDR3 is TGTGCCAGCAGTTACGGGGTCAGAAACACTGAAGCTTTCTTT.

In its sample, this clonotype was seen a few times. V usage is TRBV25-1 and J usage is TRBJ2-1; D is undetermined. Per the germline V gene, CDR1 is MGHDK and CDR2 is SYGVNS. The CDR3 spans 14 residues. Trimming pared 3 bases from V and 4 bases from J, leaving 10 bases between. The CDR3 region has the DNA TGTGCCAGCAGTGACGTTGGTCGATACAATGAGCAGTTCTTC. Translation gives CASSDVGRYNEQFF.

The chain combines TRBV12-3 or TRBV12-4 with TRBJ1-2, with 7 nucleotides matching TRBD1. The CDR3 has 16 residues. V lost 5 bases and J lost 2; bases outside the gene matches: 11. The CDR3 protein is CASSPLDRNSNYGYTF. The CDR3 DNA reads as TGTGCCAGCAGTCCCTTGGACAGGAACTCAAACTATGGCTACACCTTC.

This clonotype was observed at least ten times. The chain couples TRBV7-6 to TRBJ2-3, with D tentatively TRBD1 or TRBD2 (5 bases each). CDR3 length: 21 amino acids. Germline CDR1 SGHVS, CDR2 FNYEAQ. Trimming took 5 bases from V and 4 from J, leaving 34 bases between them. CDR3 amino acids: CASSPLVVIGVGLSSPDTQYF. The DNA for the CDR3 is TGTGCCAGCAGCCCTTTGGTCGTAATCGGGGTGGGGCTGTCCAGCCCAGATACGCAGTATTTT.

This clonotype has at least ten counts. CDR3 residues: CASSVGLAENYNEQFF. CDR3 DNA: TGTGCCAGCAGCGTAGGACTAGCGGAAAACTACAATGAGCAGTTCTTC. The chain links TRBV9 to TRBJ2-1; 9 bases are shared with TRBD2. CDR1 is SGDLS, CDR2 YYNGEE, per germline. The CDR3 covers 16 residues. V lost 0 bases and J lost 3; bases outside the gene matches: 4.

In this sample, this clonotype turned up a few times. The V gene is TRBV11-2, the J gene TRBJ2-5; D possibly corresponds to TRBD2 (7 bases). Germline CDR1 reads SGHAT; CDR2 reads FQNNGV. The CDR3 is 16 residues long. Trimming removed 5 bases at V and 5 bases at J, with 21 bases between. DNA of the CDR3: TGTGCCAGCAGCCCCCACGGGGGGCGGCGGGGCGAGACCCAGTACTTC. It codes for CASSPHGGRRGETQYF. The entire variable domain, with the rest obtained from reference TRBV11-2 and TRBJ2-5, is as follows: EAGVAQSPRYKIIEKRQSVAFWCNPISGHATLYWYQQILGQGPKLLIQFQNNGVVDDSQLPKDRFSAERLKGVDSTLKIQPAKLEDSAVYLCASSPHGGRRGETQYFGPGTRLLVL.

This clonotype was picked up many times. This CDR3 is CASSKGLGGYEQYF. DNA for the CDR3: TGTGCCAGCAGCAAAGGACTAGGGGGCTACGAGCAGTACTTC. The chain couples TRBV7-6 to TRBJ2-7, with TRBD2 as a possible D gene (7 bases). CDR1 is SGHVS, CDR2 FNYEAQ, per germline. The CDR3 runs to 14 residues. The V end lost 5 bases, the J end lost 3 bases, and 14 bases lay between the germline ends.

This clonotype was counted ten times or more. V gene TRBV6-1 combines with J gene TRBJ2-7; 9 bases are a match to TRBD1. With V trimmed by 6 bases and J by 4 bases, 10 bases remained unmatched. The CDR3 runs to 15 residues. Germline V gene lookup returns CDR1 MNHNS and CDR2 SASEGT. CDR3 bases: TGTGCCAGCAGCGTGGGGGGACAGGGCCAGTACGAGCAGTACTTC. Amino acids: CASSVGGQGQYEQYF.

Details on this clonotype: This may stem from a read error, because a much larger clone lies one nucleotide away. The rearrangement links TRBV28 to TRBJ2-1; D is possibly TRBD1 (6 bases). The CDR3 is made up of 15 amino acids. Germline CDR1 MDHEN, CDR2 SYDVKM. V was shortened by 3 bases and J by 3 bases, with 12 bases between the two germline ends. CDR3 region: CASSFQGTNYNEQFF. CDR3 in DNA: TGTGCCAGCAGTTTTCAGGGGACCAACTACAATGAGCAGTTCTTC.

Only a few counts were recorded for this clonotype. The chain is built from TRBV7-8 and TRBJ2-5, with D perhaps given as TRBD1 or TRBD2 (6 bases each). The V gene's germline CDR1 is SGHVS and CDR2 FQNEAQ. The ends were cut back, 2 bases at V and 4 bases at J, with 14 bases in the middle. The CDR3 covers 15 residues. CDR3 in DNA: TGTGCCAGCAGCTTAAGAGGGGGGTCCAGAGAGACCCAGTACTTC. This sequence encodes CASSLRGGSRETQYF. The full variable domain, completed using reference TRBV7-8 and TRBJ2-5, is GAGVSQSPRYKVAKRGQDVALRCDPISGHVSLFWYQQALGQGPEFLTYFQNEAQLDKSGLPSDRFFAERPEGSVSTLKIQRTQQEDSAVYLCASSLRGGSRETQYFGPGTRLLVL.

Many counts were recorded for this clonotype. The CDR3 is CSVLGSPPTDTQYF. The CDR3 bases are TGCAGCGTTCTTGGTAGCCCTCCCACAGATACGCAGTATTTT. The gene calls are TRBV29-1 and TRBJ2-3, with unresolved D. Germline lookup yields CDR1 SQVTM and CDR2 ANQGSEA. The CDR3 sequence is 14 residues long. Trimming took off 5 bases at V and 2 bases at J, with 14 bases between the two ends.

This clonotype has a count of ten or more. The DNA of the CDR3 is TGTGCCAGCAGTGGGCATGTGGACACCATATATTTT. This sequence encodes CASSGHVDTIYF. The chain combines TRBV16 with TRBJ1-3; D is undetermined. Per germline, CDR1 KGHSY and CDR2 FQNENV. The CDR3 contains 12 residues. V was pared by 6 bases and J by 8 bases, with 11 bases between.

The sample holds many counts of this clonotype. This rearrangement joins TRBV7-2 to TRBJ1-5; a weak D match, TRBD1 (6 bases). Per germline, CDR1 SGHTA and CDR2 FQGNSA. V dropped 1 base and J dropped 2 bases, with 15 bases sitting between them. There are 17 residues in the CDR3. The CDR3 sequence: CASSLVVTGPRNQPQHF. The CDR3 DNA follows: TGTGCCAGCAGCTTAGTAGTGACAGGACCCCGCAATCAGCCCCAGCATTTT. The full variable domain, with the rest looked up from reference TRBV7-2 and TRBJ1-5, is GAGVSQSPSNKVTEKGKDVELRCDPISGHTALYWYRQSLGQGLEFLIYFQGNSAPDKSGLPSDRFSAERTGGSVSTLTIQRTQQEDSAVYLCASSLVVTGPRNQPQHFGDGTRLSIL.

V and J are TRBV5-4 and TRBJ1-1; no firm D call. Trimming took 0 bases from V and 6 from J, leaving 15 bases between them. The germline V gene has CDR1 SGHNT and CDR2 YYREEE (reference sequence). The CDR3 is made up of 15 amino acids. CDR3: CASSLALGRSSEAFF. As DNA, the CDR3 is TGTGCCAGCAGCTTGGCCCTGGGGAGGTCCTCTGAAGCTTTCTTT.

In this sample, this clonotype turned up many times. This chain links TRBV5-1 with TRBJ1-2, with 9 bases identical to TRBD1. Germline V lookup: CDR1 SGHRS, CDR2 YFSETQ. V shed 4 bases, J shed 4 bases, and the junction held 11 bases outside the gene matches. There are 16 residues in the CDR3. This chain's CDR3 is CASSLVPGQGRYGYTF. The CDR3 DNA sequence: TGCGCCAGCAGCCTTGTCCCGGGACAGGGCCGCTATGGCTACACCTTC.

V gene TRBV5-1 combines with J gene TRBJ2-3; possibly TRBD1 for D (5 bases). V was cut by 2 bases and J by 5 bases, with 12 bases left in between. Germline V gene sequence: CDR1 SGHRS, CDR2 YFSETQ. The CDR3 runs 14 residues. The CDR3: CASSLQGVGDTQYF. In DNA form, the CDR3 reads TGCGCCAGCAGCTTACAAGGGGTGGGAGATACGCAGTATTTT.

This clonotype was recorded many times. The rearrangement uses TRBV20-1 and TRBJ2-5, with 12 bases lining up with TRBD2. Germline V gene data show CDR1 as DFQATT and CDR2 as SNEGSKA (reference sequence). This CDR3 contains 19 residues. The V gene end was trimmed by 4 bases and the J gene end by 4 bases; junction bases not matched to a gene: 19. The CDR3 reads CSAKGGGLTSGRGIETQYF. DNA for the CDR3: TGCAGTGCTAAAGGGGGAGGACTGACTAGCGGGAGAGGGATAGAGACCCAGTACTTC.

This clonotype was counted between two and nine times. This chain links TRBV28 with TRBJ2-3; D is unclear. Germline CDR1 and CDR2: MDHEN and SYDVKM. The V end was cut by 5 bases, the J end by 1 base, with 4 bases between. CDR3 length: 12 amino acids. CDR3 DNA: TGTGCCAGCAGTGGTGGCACAGATACGCAGTATTTT. This translates into CASSGGTDTQYF.